This TCR beta chain was sequenced during a study of OX40 agonist ivuxolimab in advanced cancers. General study results and limits: The antigen specificity of the peripheral T cells (those that were expanded) was not determined.

Remarks on this clone: What it binds is not known.

The CDR3 runs 13 residues. The germline gives CDR1 SQVTM, CDR2 ANQGSEA. The V end lost 8 bases, the J end lost 0 bases, and 10 bases lay between the germline ends. Using immunoSEQ multiplex PCR, the repertoire was profiled, and TCRdb retains in-frame clones only, with some absent. This sample has 65,000 or so clones, with nearly 95% found just once. This clonotype originated in an adult with an advanced solid tumor such as melanoma, head and neck, liver or kidney cancer. The starting material was CD4+ or CD8+ T cells sorted from blood, obtained in a trial of the OX40 agonist ivuxolimab. This chain uses TRBV29-1 with TRBJ2-2; D may be TRBD1 (5 bases). In nucleotides, the CDR3 is TGCAGCTCACAGGAGCCGAACACCGGGGAGCTGTTTTTT. It translates to CSSQEPNTGELFF.